This T cell receptor (beta chain) was sequenced during a study of patients and donors after allogeneic stem cell transplantation. TCRdb independently ran MiXCR on the RT-PCR reads; one entry per CDR3 protein. The sample has 7,500 or so distinct CDR3 sequences; around a tenth are singletons. This clonotype was counted many times. The CDR3 extends over 13 amino acids. Germline V gives CDR1 DFQATT, CDR2 SNEGSKA (reference sequence). Trimming took 1 base from V and 8 from J, leaving 9 bases between them. The chain is built from TRBV20-1 and TRBJ1-6, with D maybe TRBD1 (6 bases). The sequence was collected from a human donor who was either an allogeneic HSCT recipient or a stem cell or donor lymphocyte infusion donor (not recorded which). It is not recorded whose cells these are; they may come from a transplant donor. Sequencing was carried out using blood, either unsorted or a sorted T cell fraction (not recorded which). CDR3 region: CSARGQDYSPLHF. CDR3 sequence (DNA): TGCAGTGCTAGAGGACAGGACTATTCACCCCTCCACTTT.